Listed below are T cell receptor beta chains from one sample, sequenced in a study of T cell repertoires in aging, cancer and after chemotherapy. TCRdb redid the calling of the multiplex PCR reads with MiXCR, one entry per CDR3 protein. The sample records about 3,300 distinct CDR3 sequences, approximately 25% being singletons. The sample consisted of blood. The receptor set was obtained from a human donor with a solid tumor. The conserved cysteine and the conserved F or W are not part of the CDR3 here. Fields, in order: V gene, J gene, CDR3 protein.

TRBV29-1	TRBJ1-4	SVFTGQGGTNEKLF
TRBV5-6	TRBJ1-1	ASRRQVITAEAF
TRBV13	TRBJ1-6	ASSSNPTGLSNSPLH
TRBV12-3/TRBV12-4	TRBJ1-2	ASRLGQGYGYT
TRBV13	TRBJ1-2	ASKSRRRDYGYT
TRBV4-1	TRBJ1-1	ASSQDNDRRGWDTEAF
TRBV29-1	TRBJ1-2	SVGDRGIGYT
TRBV20-1	TRBJ1-1	SARDLGPNTEAF
TRBV27	TRBJ1-5	ASSLVGGDQPQH
TRBV6-6	TRBJ1-4	ASLYRGRENEKLF
TRBV7-9	TRBJ2-1	ASSPGHPAYNEQF
TRBV4-3	TRBJ2-2	ASSQSGDRGELF
TRBV6-5	TRBJ1-6	TSTDRWSSSPLH
TRBV21-1	TRBJ1-2	ASSKVAGNIDGYT
TRBV4-3	TRBJ2-5	ASSQDSGEGETQY
TRBV18	TRBJ1-1	ASSPPYSRLNTEAF